This paragraph reports one T cell receptor (beta chain). Its antigen is still unknown. The source of the sample is a study of T cell responses to AZD1222 COVID-19 vaccine. Libraries were prepared by immunoSEQ multiplex PCR; TCRdb keeps only in-frame clonotypes and omits some of them. The data contain 200,000 to 250,000 clones, approximately 94% of them singletons. Study-wide results and caveats: Two doses of AZD1222 preceded a rise in Spike-specific TCR breadth and depth.

The sequencing used peripheral blood, collected 28 days after the second dose of the MenACWY control vaccine. The origin of this receptor is an adult who received the MenACWY meningococcal vaccine as a control.

The CDR3 DNA follows: TGTGCCAGCAGCTTAAAGGTAGCGGGAGTTGAGCAGTTCTTC. It yields the protein CASSLKVAGVEQFF. This chain joins TRBV7-9 and TRBJ2-1; TRBD2 aligns across 9 bases. Germline lookup yields CDR1 SEHNR and CDR2 FQNEAQ (reference sequence). The CDR3 is 14 residues long. V was pared by 2 bases and J by 9 bases, with 5 bases of the junction left unmatched.